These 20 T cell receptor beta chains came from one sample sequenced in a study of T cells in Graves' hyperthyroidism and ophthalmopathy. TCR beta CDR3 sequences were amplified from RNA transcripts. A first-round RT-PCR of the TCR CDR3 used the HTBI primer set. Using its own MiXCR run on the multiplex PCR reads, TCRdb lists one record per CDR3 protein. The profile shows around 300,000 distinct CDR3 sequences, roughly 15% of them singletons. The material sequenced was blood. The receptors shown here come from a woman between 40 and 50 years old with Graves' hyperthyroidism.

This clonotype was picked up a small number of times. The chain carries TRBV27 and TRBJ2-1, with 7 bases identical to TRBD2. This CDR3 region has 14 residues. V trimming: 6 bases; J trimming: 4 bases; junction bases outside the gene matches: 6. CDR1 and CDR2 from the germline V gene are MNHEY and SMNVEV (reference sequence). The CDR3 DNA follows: TGTGCCAGCAGAATACTAGCGACATACAATGAGCAGTTCTTC. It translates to CASRILATYNEQFF.

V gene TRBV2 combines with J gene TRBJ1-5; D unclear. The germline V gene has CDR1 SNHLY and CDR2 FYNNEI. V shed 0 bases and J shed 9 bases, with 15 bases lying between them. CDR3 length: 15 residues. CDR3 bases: TGTGCCAGCAGTGAAGCGATAGCCGGGGATACGCCCCAGCATTTT. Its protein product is CASSEAIAGDTPQHF.

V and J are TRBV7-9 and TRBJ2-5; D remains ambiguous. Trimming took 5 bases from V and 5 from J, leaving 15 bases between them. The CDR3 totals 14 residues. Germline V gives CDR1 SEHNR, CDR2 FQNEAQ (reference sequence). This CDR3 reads CASSPVSGWETQYF. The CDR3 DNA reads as TGTGCCAGCAGCCCCGTGAGTGGGTGGGAGACCCAGTACTTC. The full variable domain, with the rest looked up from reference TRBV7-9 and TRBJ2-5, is DTGVSQNPRHKITKRGQNVTFRCDPISEHNRLYWYRQTLGQGPEFLTYFQNEAQLEKSRLLSDRFSAERPKGSFSTLEIQRTEQGDSAMYLCASSPVSGWETQYFGPGTRLLVL.

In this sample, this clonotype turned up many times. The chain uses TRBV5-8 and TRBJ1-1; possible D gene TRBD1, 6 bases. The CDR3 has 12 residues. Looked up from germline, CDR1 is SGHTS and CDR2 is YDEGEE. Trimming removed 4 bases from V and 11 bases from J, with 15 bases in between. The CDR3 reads CASSRDTRGAFF. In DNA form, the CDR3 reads TGTGCCAGCAGCAGGGACACCCGGGGGGCTTTCTTT.

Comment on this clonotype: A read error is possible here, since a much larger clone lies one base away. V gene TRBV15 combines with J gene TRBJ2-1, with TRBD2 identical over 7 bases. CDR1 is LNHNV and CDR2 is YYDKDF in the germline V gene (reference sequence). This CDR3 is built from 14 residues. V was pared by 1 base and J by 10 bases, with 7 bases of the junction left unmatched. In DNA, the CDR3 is TGTGCCACCAGCAGAGTAAGAGGAGCGGGGGAGCAGTTCTTC. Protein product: CATSRVRGAGEQFF.

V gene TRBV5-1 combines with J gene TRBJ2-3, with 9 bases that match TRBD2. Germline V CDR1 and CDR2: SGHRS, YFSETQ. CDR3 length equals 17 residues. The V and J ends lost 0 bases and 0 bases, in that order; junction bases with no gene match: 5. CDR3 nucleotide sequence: TGCGCCAGCAGCTTGGCCGCAACTAGCGGGAGCACAGATACGCAGTATTTT. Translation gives CASSLAATSGSTDTQYF.

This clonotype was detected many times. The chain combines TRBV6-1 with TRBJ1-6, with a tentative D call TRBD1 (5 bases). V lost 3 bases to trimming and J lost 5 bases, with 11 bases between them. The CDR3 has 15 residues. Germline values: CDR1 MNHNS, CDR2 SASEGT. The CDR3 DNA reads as TGTGCCAGCAGTGAGCGTCCGGGGGATAATTCACCCCTCCACTTT. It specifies CASSERPGDNSPLHF.

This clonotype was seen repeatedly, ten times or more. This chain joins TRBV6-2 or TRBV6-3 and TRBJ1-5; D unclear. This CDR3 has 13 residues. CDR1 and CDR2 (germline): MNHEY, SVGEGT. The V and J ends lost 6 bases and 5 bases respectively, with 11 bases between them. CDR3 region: CASRLDWDQPQHF. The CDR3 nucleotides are TGTGCCAGCAGACTCGATTGGGATCAGCCCCAGCATTTT.

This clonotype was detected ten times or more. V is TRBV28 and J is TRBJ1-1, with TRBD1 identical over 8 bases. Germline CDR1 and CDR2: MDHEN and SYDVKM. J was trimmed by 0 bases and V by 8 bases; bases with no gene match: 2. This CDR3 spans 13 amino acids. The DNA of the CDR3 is TGTGCCAGCCAGGACAGGGTGAACACTGAAGCTTTCTTT. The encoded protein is CASQDRVNTEAFF.

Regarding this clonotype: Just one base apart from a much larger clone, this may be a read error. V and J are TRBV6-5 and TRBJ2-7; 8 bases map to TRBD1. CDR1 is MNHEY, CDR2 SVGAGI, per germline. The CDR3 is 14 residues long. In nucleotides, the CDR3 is TGTGCCAGCAGTTTCTGGGGACAGGCCTATGAGCAGTACTTC. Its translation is CASSFWGQAYEQYF.

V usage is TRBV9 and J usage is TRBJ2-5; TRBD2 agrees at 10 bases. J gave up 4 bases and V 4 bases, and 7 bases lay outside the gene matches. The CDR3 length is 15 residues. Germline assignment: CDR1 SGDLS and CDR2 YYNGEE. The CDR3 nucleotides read TGTGCCAGCAGCCCTAGCGGGAGAGGATTAGAGACCCAGTACTTC. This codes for CASSPSGRGLETQYF.

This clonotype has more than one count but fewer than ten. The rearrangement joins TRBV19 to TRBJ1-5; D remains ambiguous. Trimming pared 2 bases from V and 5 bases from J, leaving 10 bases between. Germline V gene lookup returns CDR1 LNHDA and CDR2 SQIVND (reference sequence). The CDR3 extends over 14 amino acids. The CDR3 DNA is TGTGCCAGTAGTATAAGGGCGGAGGATCAGCCCCAGCATTTT. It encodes CASSIRAEDQPQHF.

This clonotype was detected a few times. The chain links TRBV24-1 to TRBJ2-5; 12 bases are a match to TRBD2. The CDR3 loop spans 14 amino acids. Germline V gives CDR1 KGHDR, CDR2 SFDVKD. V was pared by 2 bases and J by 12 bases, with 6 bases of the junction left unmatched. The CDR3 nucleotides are TGTGCCACCAGTGATTCCGGGACTAGCGGGCGCAAGTACTTC. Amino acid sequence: CATSDSGTSGRKYF.

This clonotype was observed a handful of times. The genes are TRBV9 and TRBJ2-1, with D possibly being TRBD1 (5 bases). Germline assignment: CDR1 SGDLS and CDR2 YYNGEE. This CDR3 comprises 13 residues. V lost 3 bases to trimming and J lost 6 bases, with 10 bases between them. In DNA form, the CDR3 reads TGTGCCAGCAGCGAAGAGCAGGGCAATGAGCAGTTCTTC. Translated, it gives CASSEEQGNEQFF.

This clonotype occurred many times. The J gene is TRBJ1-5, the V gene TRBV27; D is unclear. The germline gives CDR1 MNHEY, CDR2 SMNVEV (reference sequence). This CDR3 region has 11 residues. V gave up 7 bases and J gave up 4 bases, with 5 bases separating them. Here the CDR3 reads CASIFNQPQHF. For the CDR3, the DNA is TGTGCCAGCATCTTTAATCAGCCCCAGCATTTT.

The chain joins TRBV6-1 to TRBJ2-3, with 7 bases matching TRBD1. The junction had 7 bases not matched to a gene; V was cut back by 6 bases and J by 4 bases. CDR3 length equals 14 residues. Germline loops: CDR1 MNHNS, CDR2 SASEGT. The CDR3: CASSQDRVSDTQYF. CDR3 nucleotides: TGTGCCAGCAGCCAAGACAGGGTTTCAGATACGCAGTATTTT.

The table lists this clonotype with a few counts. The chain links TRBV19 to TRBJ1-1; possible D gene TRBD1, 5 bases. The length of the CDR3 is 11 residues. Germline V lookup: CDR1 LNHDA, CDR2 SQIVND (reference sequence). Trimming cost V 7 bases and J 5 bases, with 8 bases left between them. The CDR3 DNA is TGTGCCAGTATTGGGGGGACTGAAGCTTTCTTT. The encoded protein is CASIGGTEAFF.

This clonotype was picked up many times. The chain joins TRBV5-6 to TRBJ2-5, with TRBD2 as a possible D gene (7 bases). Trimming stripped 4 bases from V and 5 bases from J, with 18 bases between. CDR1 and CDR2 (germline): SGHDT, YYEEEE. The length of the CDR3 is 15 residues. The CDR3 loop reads CASSSGTQGRETQYF. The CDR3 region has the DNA TGTGCCAGCAGCAGCGGGACTCAGGGGAGGGAGACCCAGTACTTC.

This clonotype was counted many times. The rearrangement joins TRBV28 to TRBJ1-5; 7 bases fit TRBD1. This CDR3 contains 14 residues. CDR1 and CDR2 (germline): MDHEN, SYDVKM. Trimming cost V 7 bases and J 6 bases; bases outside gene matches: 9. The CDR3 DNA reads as TGTGCCAGCACCCCCCGGGACAGACGTCAGCCCCAGCATTTT. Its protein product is CASTPRDRRQPQHF.

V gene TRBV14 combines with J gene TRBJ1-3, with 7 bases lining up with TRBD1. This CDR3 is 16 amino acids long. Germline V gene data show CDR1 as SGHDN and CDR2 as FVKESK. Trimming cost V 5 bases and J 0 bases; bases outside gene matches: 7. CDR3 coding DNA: TGTGCCAGCAGCTTACCAGGGGGAAGCTCTGGAAACACCATATATTTT. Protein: CASSLPGGSSGNTIYF.